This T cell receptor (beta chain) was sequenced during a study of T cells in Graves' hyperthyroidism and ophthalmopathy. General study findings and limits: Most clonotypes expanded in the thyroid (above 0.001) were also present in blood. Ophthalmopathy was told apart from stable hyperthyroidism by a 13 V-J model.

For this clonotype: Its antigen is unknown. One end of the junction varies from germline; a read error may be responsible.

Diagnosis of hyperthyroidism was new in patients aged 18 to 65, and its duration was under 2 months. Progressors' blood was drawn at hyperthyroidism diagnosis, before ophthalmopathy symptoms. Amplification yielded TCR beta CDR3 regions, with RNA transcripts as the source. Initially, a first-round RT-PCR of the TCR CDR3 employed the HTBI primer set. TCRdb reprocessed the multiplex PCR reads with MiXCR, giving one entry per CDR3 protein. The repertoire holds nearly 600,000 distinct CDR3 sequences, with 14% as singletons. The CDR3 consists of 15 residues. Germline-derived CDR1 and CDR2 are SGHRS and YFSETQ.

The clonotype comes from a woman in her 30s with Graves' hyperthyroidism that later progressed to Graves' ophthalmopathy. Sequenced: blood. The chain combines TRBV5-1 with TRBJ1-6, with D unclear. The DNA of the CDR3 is TGTGCCAGCAGCTTGGCGGCTACTCTGGGATCACCCCTCCACTTT. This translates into CASSLAATLGSPLHF.